Presented here are 8 T cell receptor beta chains from one specimen sequenced in a study of T cell responses to AZD1222 COVID-19 vaccine. Some clones are missing from TCRdb's copy, which holds only in-frame ones; the method was immunoSEQ multiplex PCR. The table shows over 150,000 clones, with roughly nine tenths occurring only once. This specimen consisted of peripheral blood, obtained on day 0 of MenACWY control vaccination. The receptor source for this set is an adult in good health.

The V call is TRBV19, the J call TRBJ2-5; tentatively, D is TRBD2 (5 bases). Germline assignment: CDR1 LNHDA and CDR2 SQIVND (reference sequence). This CDR3 is 14 amino acids long. The germline V and J ends were trimmed by 5 bases and 3 bases, with 13 bases remaining between them. The CDR3 coding sequence is TGTGCCAGTAGTCCACGGACCGGGGAAGAGACCCAGTACTTC. Protein product: CASSPRTGEETQYF.

The chain links TRBV6-5 to TRBJ2-7, with TRBD2 identical over 7 bases. The J segment lost 6 bases and the V segment lost 0 bases, leaving 11 bases of the junction unmatched. The CDR3 is made up of 16 amino acids. Germline values: CDR1 MNHEY, CDR2 SVGAGI. The CDR3 sequence is CASSYSRERGWLEQYF. In DNA, the CDR3 is TGTGCCAGCAGTTACTCGAGGGAGCGGGGTTGGCTCGAGCAGTACTTC.

The chain employs TRBV6-5 and TRBJ2-7; TRBD1 might be the D (5 bases). CDR1 is MNHEY, CDR2 SVGAGI, per germline. V lost 2 bases to trimming and J lost 2 bases, with 10 bases between them. This CDR3 has 14 amino acids. The CDR3 DNA follows: TGTGCCAGCAGTTACAGGGGCAGTACCTACGAGCAGTACTTC. Its protein is CASSYRGSTYEQYF.

The rearrangement joins TRBV6-5 to TRBJ1-6; D is possibly TRBD1 (5 bases). The ends were cut back, 2 bases at V and 9 bases at J, with 17 bases in the middle. Germline V gene sequence: CDR1 MNHEY, CDR2 SVGAGI. The CDR3 is made up of 16 amino acids. The CDR3: CASSYGEGTLGSPLHF. The CDR3 DNA follows: TGTGCCAGCAGTTACGGGGAGGGGACCCTGGGTTCACCCCTCCACTTT.

This chain uses TRBV5-1 with TRBJ1-2; no clear D. Germline CDR1 is SGHRS and CDR2 is YFSETQ. V lost 1 base, J lost 2 bases, and 6 bases lay in between. This CDR3 region has 13 residues. The CDR3 reads CASSLSRNYGYTF. CDR3 sequence (DNA): TGCGCCAGCAGCTTGTCCAGGAACTATGGCTACACCTTC.

CDR3 DNA sequence: TGTGCCAGCTCACCCACGGCAGGGGCAAAGGGGGAGCAGTACTTC. Protein sequence: CASSPTAGAKGEQYF. V usage is TRBV18 and J usage is TRBJ2-7; tentative D call: TRBD1 (6 bases). The CDR3 runs 15 residues. V was clipped by 3 bases and J by 7 bases, with 19 bases between them. Germline assignment: CDR1 KGHSH and CDR2 LQKENI.

The CDR3 DNA is TGTGCCAGCAGTCAGCGGGCTAGCGCAGCTTACTACGAGCAGTACTTC. Translation gives CASSQRASAAYYEQYF. This rearrangement joins TRBV13 to TRBJ2-7, with D perhaps TRBD2 (6 bases). Trimming removed 6 bases at V and 3 bases at J, with 21 bases between. The CDR3 runs 16 residues. CDR1 and CDR2 from the germline V gene are PRHDT and FYEKMQ (reference sequence).

The chain combines TRBV5-1 with TRBJ2-2; 9 positions match TRBD1. The CDR3 loop spans 16 amino acids. Trimming cost V 4 bases and J 4 bases; bases outside gene matches: 8. The V gene's germline CDR1 is SGHRS and CDR2 YFSETQ. The CDR3 sequence: CASSPGQGYPTGELFF. For the CDR3, the DNA is TGCGCCAGCAGCCCGGGACAGGGTTATCCCACCGGGGAGCTGTTTTTT. Full variable domain (outside the CDR3, taken from reference TRBV5-1 and TRBJ2-2): KAGVTQTPRYLIKTRGQQVTLSCSPISGHRSVSWYQQTPGQGLQFLFEYFSETQRNKGNFPGRFSGRQFSNSRSEMNVSTLELGDSALYLCASSPGQGYPTGELFFGEGSRLTVL.